The rows below give T cell receptor beta chains drawn from one sample of a study of T cell repertoires in cytomegalovirus infection. The antigens of these receptors remain unknown. One entry per CDR3 protein, called by TCRdb with MiXCR from the reads. The table lists about 110,000 distinct CDR3 sequences, 25% to 35% of them singletons. The sample in question was CD8+ T cells from cultured PBMCs, obtained from culture after CMV antigen stimulation. These TCRs come from a human donor in good health (CMV status not recorded). Some clones in this sample may be carry-over from other donors' samples. Both conserved end residues are part of each CDR3. D genes are given only for firm matches. Expanded clones get a size class; other rows say once, few or many, or leave the size out.

size	V	J	D	CDR3	DNA
NA	TRBV28	TRBJ2-2	NA	CASSRLSSDTGELFF	TGTGCCAGCAGTAGACTTTCGTCGGACACCGGGGAGCTGTTTTTT
few	TRBV5-5	TRBJ2-2	TRBD1	CASSLTGTGKSGELFF	TGTGCCAGCAGCTTGACCGGGACAGGGAAATCCGGGGAGCTGTTTTTT
NA	TRBV6-8	TRBJ2-3	TRBD2	CASSSLTVAGTDTQYF	TGTGCCAGCAGCTCCCTCACGGTAGCGGGTACAGATACGCAGTATTTT
NA	TRBV7-6	TRBJ2-3	NA	CASSYLGSTDTQYF	TGTGCCAGCAGCTATCTGGGGAGCACAGATACGCAGTATTTT
NA	TRBV11-2	TRBJ2-3	NA	CASSRRIMGTTDTQYF	TGTGCCAGCAGCCGAAGAATAATGGGAACCACAGATACGCAGTATTTT
NA	TRBV12-3/TRBV12-4	TRBJ1-5	NA	CASSFQGNQPQHF	TGTGCCAGCAGTTTTCAGGGCAATCAGCCCCAGCATTTT
few	TRBV11-2	TRBJ2-7	TRBD1	CASSFGGTGIGYEQYF	TGTGCCAGCAGCTTCGGAGGGACAGGGATAGGCTACGAGCAGTACTTC
NA	TRBV5-1	TRBJ2-5	NA	CASSLLEQETQYF	TGCGCCAGCAGCTTGTTGGAACAAGAGACCCAGTACTTC
NA	TRBV12-3/TRBV12-4	TRBJ2-1	TRBD2	CASSLETSGGAYNEQFF	TGTGCCAGCAGTTTAGAGACTAGCGGGGGGGCATACAATGAGCAGTTCTTC
few	TRBV28	TRBJ2-1	NA	CASSSHGRDYNEQFF	TGTGCCAGCAGTTCACACGGACGTGATTACAATGAGCAGTTCTTC
many	TRBV27	TRBJ2-3	TRBD2	CASSFLAGVDDTQYF	TGTGCCAGCAGTTTTTTAGCGGGGGTAGATGATACGCAGTATTTT
few	TRBV9	TRBJ1-1	NA	CASSVAQNYEAFF	TGTGCCAGCAGCGTAGCACAGAATTATGAAGCTTTCTTT
NA	TRBV28	TRBJ1-6	NA	CASSLVAGLLGNSPLHF	TGTGCCAGCAGTTTAGTGGCGGGCTTGTTGGGTAATTCACCCCTTCACTTT
NA	TRBV6-6	TRBJ2-7	NA	CASSYGRGGYEQYF	TGTGCCAGCAGTTACGGCAGGGGCGGTTACGAGCAGTACTTC
NA	TRBV5-4	TRBJ2-2	NA	CASSLGDAGELFF	TGTGCCAGCAGCTTGGGGGACGCCGGGGAGCTGTTTTTT
few	TRBV4-1	TRBJ2-2	NA	CASSLRDPANTGELFF	TGCGCCAGCAGCCTTCGGGACCCAGCGAACACCGGGGAGCTGTTTTTT
few	TRBV27	TRBJ2-7	TRBD1	CASSLPGGLIDEQYF	TGTGCCAGCAGTTTGCCAGGGGGCCTGATTGATGAGCAGTACTTC
NA	TRBV7-3	TRBJ1-5	NA	CASSWGLTGPGGNQPQHF	TGTGCCAGCAGCTGGGGTCTTACAGGCCCTGGGGGCAATCAGCCCCAGCATTTT
many	TRBV12-3/TRBV12-4	TRBJ2-7	NA	CASSLGRGNEQYF	TGTGCCAGCAGTTTAGGTAGGGGCAACGAGCAGTACTTC
few	TRBV19	TRBJ2-7	NA	CASSMFRAAGIGGEQYF	TGTGCCAGTAGTATGTTCCGGGCAGCCGGAATTGGGGGCGAGCAGTACTTC
few	TRBV7-9	TRBJ2-5	NA	CASTGFGGQETQYF	TGTGCCAGCACCGGATTCGGGGGACAAGAGACCCAGTACTTC
many	TRBV12-3/TRBV12-4	TRBJ1-1	NA	CASSLIVWSDQNTEAFF	TGTGCCAGCAGTTTAATCGTTTGGTCGGACCAGAACACTGAAGCTTTCTTT
many	TRBV7-8	TRBJ1-3	TRBD1	CASSLAGTGFNSGNTIYF	TGTGCCAGCAGCTTAGCAGGGACAGGGTTCAACTCTGGAAACACCATATATTTT
once	TRBV12-3/TRBV12-4	TRBJ2-3	NA	CASSFGLDTQYF	TGTGCCAGCAGTTTCGGTTTGGATACGCAGTATTTT
NA	TRBV19	TRBJ2-7	NA	CASSPVWGPNSYEQYF	TGTGCCAGTAGTCCCGTTTGGGGGCCCAACTCCTACGAGCAGTACTTC
NA	TRBV20-1	TRBJ2-7	TRBD1	CSAPGQGDYEQYF	TGCAGTGCCCCCGGACAGGGGGACTACGAGCAGTACTTC
many	TRBV7-2	TRBJ2-1	NA	CASSLQGGAYNEQFF	TGTGCCAGCAGCTTACAGGGGGGCGCGTACAATGAGCAGTTCTTC
NA	TRBV7-2	TRBJ2-5	TRBD1	CASSPHRGRETQYF	TGTGCCAGCAGCCCACACAGGGGAAGAGAGACCCAGTACTTC
NA	TRBV12-3/TRBV12-4	TRBJ2-5	TRBD2	CASSPRLAGGEETQYF	TGTGCCAGCAGTCCAAGACTAGCGGGGGGGGAAGAGACCCAGTACTTC
NA	TRBV28	TRBJ2-7	NA	CASRATYEQYF	TGTGCCAGCAGGGCTACCTACGAGCAGTACTTC
NA	TRBV6-8	TRBJ2-3	TRBD2	CASSRGGGDGTDTQYF	TGTGCCAGCAGCCGTGGGGGAGGGGACGGCACAGATACGCAGTATTTT
NA	TRBV11-3	TRBJ2-3	TRBD1	CASSLAGGGADTQYF	TGTGCCAGCAGCTTAGCAGGGGGCGGCGCAGATACGCAGTATTTT
NA	TRBV19	TRBJ2-1	TRBD2	CASSLILAGYYNEQFF	TGTGCCAGTAGTCTAATACTAGCGGGGTACTACAATGAGCAGTTCTTC
NA	TRBV12-3/TRBV12-4	TRBJ1-2	NA	CASSLGVGYTF	TGTGCCAGCAGTTTGGGGGTTGGCTACACCTTC
NA	TRBV6-8	TRBJ2-2	NA	CASSYSKGAGELFF	TGTGCCAGCAGTTACTCGAAAGGGGCCGGGGAGCTGTTTTTT
NA	TRBV18	TRBJ2-2	TRBD1	CASSPRDSNTGELFF	TGTGCCAGCTCACCAAGGGACAGTAACACCGGGGAGCTGTTTTTT
NA	TRBV24-1	TRBJ2-1	NA	CATSDSSGREQFF	TGTGCCACCAGTGACTCCTCAGGGCGCGAGCAGTTCTTC
NA	TRBV4-1	TRBJ1-2	NA	CASSQDEGPYGYTF	TGCGCCAGCAGCCAAGATGAGGGCCCCTATGGCTACACCTTC
NA	TRBV7-3	TRBJ1-1	NA	CASSLIGPSNTEAFF	TGTGCCAGCAGCTTAATCGGGCCTTCGAACACTGAAGCTTTCTTT
NA	TRBV7-3	TRBJ2-7	NA	CASSAPGEQYF	TGTGCCAGCAGCGCCCCGGGCGAGCAGTACTTC
many	TRBV20-1	TRBJ1-5	NA	CSARTGRSNQPQHF	TGCAGTGCTAGAACAGGGAGGTCAAATCAGCCCCAGCATTTT
NA	TRBV19	TRBJ1-5	NA	CASSIATVDSNQPQHF	TGTGCCAGTAGTATTGCGACAGTAGATAGCAATCAGCCCCAGCATTTT
once	TRBV6-5	TRBJ2-1	TRBD2	CASTPGTSANNEQFF	TGTGCCAGCACCCCAGGGACTAGCGCAAACAATGAGCAGTTCTTC
many	TRBV11-2	TRBJ2-1	NA	CASSPGRPPAFNEQFF	TGTGCCAGCAGCCCGGGCAGGCCGCCGGCCTTCAATGAGCAGTTCTTC
NA	TRBV6-5	TRBJ2-4	NA	CAITTERMEPKNIQYF	TGTGCTATCACGACCGAAAGGATGGAACCGAAAAACATTCAGTACTTC
NA	TRBV7-9	TRBJ2-3	TRBD2	CASSLIAGGSDTQYF	TGTGCCAGCAGCTTAATAGCGGGGGGCTCAGATACGCAGTATTTT
few	TRBV5-1	TRBJ1-2	TRBD1	CASSPTGDRGRGYTF	TGCGCCAGCAGTCCAACCGGGGACAGGGGGCGAGGCTACACCTTC
NA	TRBV6-1	TRBJ2-3	NA	CASSSRGQHLGTDTQYF	TGTGCCAGCAGCTCGCGGGGGCAACACCTAGGCACAGATACGCAGTATTTT
NA	TRBV29-1	TRBJ1-2	NA	CSVGASEGYTF	TGCAGCGTTGGCGCCTCGGAAGGCTACACCTTC
many	TRBV2	TRBJ1-5	NA	CASRDSGSNQPQHF	TGTGCCAGCCGAGATTCGGGTAGCAATCAGCCCCAGCATTTT
NA	TRBV9	TRBJ1-1	TRBD1	CASSPPGQGLNTEAFF	TGTGCCAGCAGCCCACCGGGACAGGGACTCAACACTGAAGCTTTCTTT